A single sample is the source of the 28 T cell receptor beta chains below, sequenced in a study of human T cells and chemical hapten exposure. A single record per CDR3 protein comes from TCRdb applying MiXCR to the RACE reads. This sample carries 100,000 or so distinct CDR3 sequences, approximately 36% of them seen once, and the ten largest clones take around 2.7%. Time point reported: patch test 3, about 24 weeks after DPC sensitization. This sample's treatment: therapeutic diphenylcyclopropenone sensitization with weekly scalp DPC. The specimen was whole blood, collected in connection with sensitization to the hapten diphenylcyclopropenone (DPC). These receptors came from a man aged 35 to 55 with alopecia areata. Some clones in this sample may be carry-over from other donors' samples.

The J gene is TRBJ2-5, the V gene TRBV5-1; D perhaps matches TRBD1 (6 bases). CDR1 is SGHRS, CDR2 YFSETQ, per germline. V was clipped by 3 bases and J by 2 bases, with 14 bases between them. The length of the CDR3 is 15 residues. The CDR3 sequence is CASSSLIGGQETQYF. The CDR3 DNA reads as TGCGCCAGCAGCTCCCTTATAGGGGGACAAGAGACCCAGTACTTC.

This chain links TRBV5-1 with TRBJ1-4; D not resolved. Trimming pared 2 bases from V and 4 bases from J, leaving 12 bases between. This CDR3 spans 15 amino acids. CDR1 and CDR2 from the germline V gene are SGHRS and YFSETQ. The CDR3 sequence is CASSFVGAGNEKLFF. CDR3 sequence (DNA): TGCGCCAGCAGCTTCGTGGGAGCCGGTAATGAAAAACTGTTTTTT.

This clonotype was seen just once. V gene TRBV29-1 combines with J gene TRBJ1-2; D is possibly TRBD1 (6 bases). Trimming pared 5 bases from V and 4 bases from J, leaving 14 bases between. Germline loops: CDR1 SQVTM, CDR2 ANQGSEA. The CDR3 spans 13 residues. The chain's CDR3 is CSVTRTEGYGYTF. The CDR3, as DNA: TGCAGCGTTACCAGGACAGAGGGCTATGGCTACACCTTC.

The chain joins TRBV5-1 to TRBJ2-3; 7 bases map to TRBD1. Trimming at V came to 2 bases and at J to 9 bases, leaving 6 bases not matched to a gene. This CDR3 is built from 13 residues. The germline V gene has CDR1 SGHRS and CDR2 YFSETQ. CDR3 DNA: TGCGCCAGCAGCTTAGGACAGGCAGGCACGCAGTATTTT. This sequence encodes CASSLGQAGTQYF.

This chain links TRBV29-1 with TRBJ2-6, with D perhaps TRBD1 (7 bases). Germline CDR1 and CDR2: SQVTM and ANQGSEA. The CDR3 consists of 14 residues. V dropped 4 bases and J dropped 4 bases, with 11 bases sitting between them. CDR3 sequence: CSVAQGGGANVLTF. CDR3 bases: TGCAGCGTTGCCCAGGGGGGAGGGGCCAACGTCCTGACTTTC.

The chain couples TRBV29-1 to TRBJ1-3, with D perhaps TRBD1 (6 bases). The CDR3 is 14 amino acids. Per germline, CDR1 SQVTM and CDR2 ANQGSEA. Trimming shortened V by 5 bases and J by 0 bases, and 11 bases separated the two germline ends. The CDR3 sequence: CSVRQELSGNTIYF. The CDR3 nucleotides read TGCAGCGTTAGACAGGAGCTCTCTGGAAACACCATATATTTT.

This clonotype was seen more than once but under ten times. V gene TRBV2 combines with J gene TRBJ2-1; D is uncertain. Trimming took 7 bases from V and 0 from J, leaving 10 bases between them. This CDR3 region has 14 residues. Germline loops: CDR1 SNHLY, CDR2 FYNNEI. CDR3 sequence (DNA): TGTGCCAGCAAGTCCGGAAGCTCCTACAATGAGCAGTTCTTC. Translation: CASKSGSSYNEQFF.

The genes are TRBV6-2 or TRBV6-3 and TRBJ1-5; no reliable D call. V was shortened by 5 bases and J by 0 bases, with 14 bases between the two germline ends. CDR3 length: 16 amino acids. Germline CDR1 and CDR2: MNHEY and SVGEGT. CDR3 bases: TGTGCCAGCAGTCGGGCATTCGTTTATAGCAATCAGCCCCAGCATTTT. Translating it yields CASSRAFVYSNQPQHF.

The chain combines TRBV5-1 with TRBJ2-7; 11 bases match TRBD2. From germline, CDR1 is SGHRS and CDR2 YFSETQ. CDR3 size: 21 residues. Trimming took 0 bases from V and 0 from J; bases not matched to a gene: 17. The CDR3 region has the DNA TGCGCCAGCAGCTTGGGGGGCCCCGGGACTAGCGGTCCTGTCTACTCCTACGAGCAGTACGTC. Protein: CASSLGGPGTSGPVYSYEQYV.

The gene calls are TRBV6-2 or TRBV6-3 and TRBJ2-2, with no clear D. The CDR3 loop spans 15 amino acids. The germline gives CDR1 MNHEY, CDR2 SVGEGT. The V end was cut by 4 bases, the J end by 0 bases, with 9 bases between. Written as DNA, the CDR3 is TGTGCCAGCAGTTTCGGCCATGCGAACACCGGGGAGCTGTTTTTT. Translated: CASSFGHANTGELFF.

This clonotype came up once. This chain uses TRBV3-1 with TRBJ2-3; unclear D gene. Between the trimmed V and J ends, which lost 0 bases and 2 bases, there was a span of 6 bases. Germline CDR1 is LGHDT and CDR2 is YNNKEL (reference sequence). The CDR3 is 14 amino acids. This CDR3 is CASSQDMVTDTQYF. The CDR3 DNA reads TGTGCCAGCAGCCAAGATATGGTCACAGATACGCAGTATTTT.

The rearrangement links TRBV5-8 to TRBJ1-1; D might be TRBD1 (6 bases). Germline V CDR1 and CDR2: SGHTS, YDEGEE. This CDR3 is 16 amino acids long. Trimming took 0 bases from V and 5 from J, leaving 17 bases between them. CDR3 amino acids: CASSLGLVQGETEAFF. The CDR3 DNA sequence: TGTGCCAGCAGCTTGGGTTTGGTACAGGGCGAGACTGAAGCTTTCTTT. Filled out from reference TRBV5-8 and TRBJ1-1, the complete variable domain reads EAGVTQSPTHLIKTRGQQATLRCSPISGHTSVYWYQQALGLGLQFLLWYDEGEERNRGNFPPRFSGRQFPNYSSELNVNALELEDSALYLCASSLGLVQGETEAFFGQGTRLTVV.

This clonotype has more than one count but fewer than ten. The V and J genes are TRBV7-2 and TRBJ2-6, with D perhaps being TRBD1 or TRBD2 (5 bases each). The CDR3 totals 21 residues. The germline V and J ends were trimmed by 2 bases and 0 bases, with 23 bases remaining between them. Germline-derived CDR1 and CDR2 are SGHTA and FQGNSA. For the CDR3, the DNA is TGTGCCAGCAGCTTAAGGAACCCTCTGGGACCGAGCTTCTCTGGGGCCAACGTCCTGACTTTC. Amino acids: CASSLRNPLGPSFSGANVLTF.

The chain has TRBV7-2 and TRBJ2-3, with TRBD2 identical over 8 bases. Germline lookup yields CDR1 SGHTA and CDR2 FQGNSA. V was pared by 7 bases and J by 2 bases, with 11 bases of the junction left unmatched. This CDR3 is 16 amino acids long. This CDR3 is CASTRGTGGPTDTQYF. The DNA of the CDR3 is TGTGCCAGCACGCGGGGGACGGGAGGGCCCACAGATACGCAGTATTTT. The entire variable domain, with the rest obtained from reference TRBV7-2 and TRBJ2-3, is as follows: GAGVSQSPSNKVTEKGKDVELRCDPISGHTALYWYRQSLGQGLEFLIYFQGNSAPDKSGLPSDRFSAERTGGSVSTLTIQRTQQEDSAVYLCASTRGTGGPTDTQYFGPGTRLTVL.

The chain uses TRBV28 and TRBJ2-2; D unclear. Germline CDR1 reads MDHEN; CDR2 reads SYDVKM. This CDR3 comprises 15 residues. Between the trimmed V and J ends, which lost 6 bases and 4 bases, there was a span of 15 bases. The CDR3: CASRLPIAVTGELFF. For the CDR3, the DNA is TGTGCCAGCAGACTCCCCATTGCGGTCACCGGGGAGCTGTTTTTT.

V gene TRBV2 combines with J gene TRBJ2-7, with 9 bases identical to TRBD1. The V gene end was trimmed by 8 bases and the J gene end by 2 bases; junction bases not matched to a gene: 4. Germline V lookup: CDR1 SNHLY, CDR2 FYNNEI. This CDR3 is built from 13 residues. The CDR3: CASGQGPAYEQYF. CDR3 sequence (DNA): TGTGCCAGCGGACAGGGGCCCGCCTACGAGCAGTACTTC.

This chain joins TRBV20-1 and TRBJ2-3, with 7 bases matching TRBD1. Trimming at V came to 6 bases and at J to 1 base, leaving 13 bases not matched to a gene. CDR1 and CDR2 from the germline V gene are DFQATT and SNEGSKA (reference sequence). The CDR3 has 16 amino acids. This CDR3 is CSALPKWTGGTDTQYF. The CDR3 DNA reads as TGCAGTGCCCTGCCAAAATGGACAGGTGGCACAGATACGCAGTATTTT.

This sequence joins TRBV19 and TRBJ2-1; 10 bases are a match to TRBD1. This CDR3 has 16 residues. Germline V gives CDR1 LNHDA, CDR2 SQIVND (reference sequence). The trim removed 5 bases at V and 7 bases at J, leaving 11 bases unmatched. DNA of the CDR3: TGTGCCAGTAGTCGAGCCGGGACAGGGGTAAAAAATGAGCAGTTCTTC. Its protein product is CASSRAGTGVKNEQFF. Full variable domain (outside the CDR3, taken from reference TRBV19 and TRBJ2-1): DGGITQSPKYLFRKEGQNVTLSCEQNLNHDAMYWYRQDPGQGLRLIYYSQIVNDFQKGDIAEGYSVSREKKESFPLTVTSAQKNPTAFYLCASSRAGTGVKNEQFFGPGTRLTVL.

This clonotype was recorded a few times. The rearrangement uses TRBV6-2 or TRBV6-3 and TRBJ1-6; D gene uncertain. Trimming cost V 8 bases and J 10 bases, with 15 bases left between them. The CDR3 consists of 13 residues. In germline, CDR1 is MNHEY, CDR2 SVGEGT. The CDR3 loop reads CASVGTVGSPLHF. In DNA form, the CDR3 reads TGTGCCAGCGTTGGAACGGTGGGGTCACCCCTCCACTTT.

CDR3 nucleotide sequence: TGTGCCAGCAGTGACTCGGGGGGCATGGGTCCCGGGGAGCTGTTTTTT. It yields the protein CASSDSGGMGPGELFF. The chain recombines TRBV6-4 with TRBJ2-2; D could derive from TRBD1 or TRBD2 (6 bases each). Germline loops: CDR1 MRHNA, CDR2 SNTAGT. CDR3 size: 16 residues. V lost 0 bases and J lost 6, with 14 bases in between.

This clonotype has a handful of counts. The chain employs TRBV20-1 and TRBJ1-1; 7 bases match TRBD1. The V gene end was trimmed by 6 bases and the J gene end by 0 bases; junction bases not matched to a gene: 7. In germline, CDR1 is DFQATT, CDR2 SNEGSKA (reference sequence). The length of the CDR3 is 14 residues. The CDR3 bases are TGCAGTGCGTCGACAGGGTTCATGAACACTGAAGCTTTCTTT. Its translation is CSASTGFMNTEAFF.

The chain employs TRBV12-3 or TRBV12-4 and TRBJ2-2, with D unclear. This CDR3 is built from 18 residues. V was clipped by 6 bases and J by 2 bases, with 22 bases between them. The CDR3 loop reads CASRPAWTDRSNTGELFF. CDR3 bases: TGTGCCAGCAGGCCTGCCTGGACCGATCGGTCCAACACCGGGGAGCTGTTTTTT.

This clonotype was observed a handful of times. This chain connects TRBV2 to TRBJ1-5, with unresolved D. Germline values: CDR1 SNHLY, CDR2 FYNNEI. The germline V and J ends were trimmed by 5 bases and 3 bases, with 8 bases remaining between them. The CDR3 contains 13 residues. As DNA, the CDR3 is TGTGCCAGCAGTATCAGCTACAATCAGCCCCAGCATTTT. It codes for CASSISYNQPQHF. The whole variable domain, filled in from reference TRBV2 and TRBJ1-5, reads EPEVTQTPSHQVTQMGQEVILRCVPISNHLYFYWYRQILGQKVEFLVSFYNNEISEKSEIFDDQFSVERPDGSNFTLKIRSTKLEDSAMYFCASSISYNQPQHFGDGTRLSIL.

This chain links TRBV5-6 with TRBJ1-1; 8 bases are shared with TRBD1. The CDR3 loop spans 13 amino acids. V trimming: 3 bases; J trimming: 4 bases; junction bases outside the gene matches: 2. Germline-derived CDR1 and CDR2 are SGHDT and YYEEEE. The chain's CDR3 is CASSSRGPTEAFF. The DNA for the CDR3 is TGTGCCAGCAGCTCCAGGGGGCCCACTGAAGCTTTCTTT.

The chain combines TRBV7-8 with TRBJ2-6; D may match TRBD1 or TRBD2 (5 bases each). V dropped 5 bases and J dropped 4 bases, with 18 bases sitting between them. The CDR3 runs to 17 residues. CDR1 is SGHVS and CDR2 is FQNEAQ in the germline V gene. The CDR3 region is CASSQLGVSGGANVLTF. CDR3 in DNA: TGTGCCAGCAGCCAGTTAGGGGTCTCGGGGGGGGCCAACGTCCTGACTTTC. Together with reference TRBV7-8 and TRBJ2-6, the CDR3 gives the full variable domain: GAGVSQSPRYKVAKRGQDVALRCDPISGHVSLFWYQQALGQGPEFLTYFQNEAQLDKSGLPSDRFFAERPEGSVSTLKIQRTQQEDSAVYLCASSQLGVSGGANVLTFGAGSRLTVL.

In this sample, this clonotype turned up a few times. The CDR3 is CASNLAGGETQYF. The DNA for the CDR3 is TGTGCCAGCAATCTAGCGGGAGGTGAGACCCAGTACTTC. This chain connects TRBV6-1 to TRBJ2-5, with TRBD2 matching 11 bases. The CDR3 covers 13 residues. V shed 7 bases, J shed 5 bases, and the junction held 3 bases outside the gene matches. The germline V gene encodes CDR1 MNHNS and CDR2 SASEGT.

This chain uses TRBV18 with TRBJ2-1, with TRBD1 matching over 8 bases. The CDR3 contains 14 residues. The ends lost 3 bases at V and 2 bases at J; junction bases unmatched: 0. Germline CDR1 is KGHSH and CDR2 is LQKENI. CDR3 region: CASSPDRAYNEQFF. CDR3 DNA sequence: TGTGCCAGCTCACCGGACAGGGCCTACAATGAGCAGTTCTTC.

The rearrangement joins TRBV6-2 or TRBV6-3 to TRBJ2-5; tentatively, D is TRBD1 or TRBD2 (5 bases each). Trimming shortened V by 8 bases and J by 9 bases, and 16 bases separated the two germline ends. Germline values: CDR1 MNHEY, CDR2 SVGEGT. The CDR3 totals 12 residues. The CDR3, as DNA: TGTGCCAGCGGTCGGGACCTGGGTGCCCAGTACTTC. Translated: CASGRDLGAQYF.